The 23 T cell receptor beta chains reported below all come from one sample, sequenced in a study of T cell responses to AZD1222 COVID-19 vaccine. Libraries were prepared by immunoSEQ multiplex PCR; TCRdb keeps only in-frame clonotypes and omits some of them. This table has 180,000 or so clones, around nine tenths appearing once. The material sequenced was peripheral blood, taken on day 0 of AZD1222 vaccination. All receptors derive from an adult in good health.

The chain employs TRBV5-1 and TRBJ1-4, with a possible D match to TRBD1 (5 bases). CDR1 SGHRS and CDR2 YFSETQ come from the germline V gene. The CDR3 runs to 14 residues. Between the trimmed V and J ends, which lost 4 bases and 5 bases, there was a span of 12 bases. This CDR3 is CASSGGTGNEKLFF. The CDR3 coding sequence is TGCGCCAGCAGCGGAGGGACGGGAAATGAAAAACTGTTTTTT.

With respect to this clone: At the DNA level, this CDR3 is encoded by other sequences in the same sample as well. The chain joins TRBV29-1 to TRBJ2-1; D is unresolved. V dropped 2 bases and J dropped 7 bases, with 3 bases sitting between them. The CDR3 has 10 residues. Germline CDR1 is SQVTM and CDR2 is ANQGSEA. The CDR3: CSVEQNEQFF. The CDR3 DNA reads as TGCAGCGTTGAACAGAATGAGCAGTTCTTC.

The V call is TRBV20-1, the J call TRBJ1-5; the D is unclear. V lost 3 bases to trimming and J lost 1 base, with 10 bases between them. The CDR3 is made up of 14 amino acids. Germline V gives CDR1 DFQATT, CDR2 SNEGSKA (reference sequence). The CDR3 loop reads CSASTGLSNQPQHF. The CDR3 DNA is TGCAGTGCTAGTACCGGGCTGAGCAATCAGCCCCAGCATTTT.

The table lists this clone with a count of one. The CDR3 here is CASSSTTGAGYNEQFF. For the CDR3, the DNA is TGTGCCAGCAGCTCCACGACAGGGGCAGGCTACAATGAGCAGTTCTTC. The rearrangement uses TRBV7-3 and TRBJ2-1, with 8 positions matching TRBD1. V dropped 4 bases and J dropped 3; count of bases not matched to a gene: 8. The CDR3 consists of 16 residues. Germline V gives CDR1 SGHTA, CDR2 FQGTGA.

The V call is TRBV6-2 or TRBV6-3, the J call TRBJ2-7, with D perhaps TRBD2 (6 bases). Trimming stripped 2 bases from V and 1 base from J, with 12 bases between. The CDR3 totals 15 residues. Germline lookup yields CDR1 MNHEY and CDR2 SVGEGT. CDR3 DNA sequence: TGTGCCAGCAGTTACGTCGGGAGTGGGTCCTACGAGCAGTACTTC. Its translation: CASSYVGSGSYEQYF.

J is TRBJ1-1 and V is TRBV28; D perhaps matches TRBD1 (6 bases). The CDR3 consists of 13 residues. V was shortened by 6 bases and J by 1 base, with 9 bases between the two germline ends. The germline CDR1 and CDR2 sequences are MDHEN and SYDVKM. This CDR3 reads CASSGQWNTEAFF. The CDR3 region has the DNA TGTGCCAGCAGCGGACAGTGGAACACTGAAGCTTTCTTT.

The chain combines TRBV19 with TRBJ1-1, with TRBD1 as a possible D gene (5 bases). Looked up from germline, CDR1 is LNHDA and CDR2 is SQIVND (reference sequence). There are 13 residues in the CDR3. The ends were cut back, 8 bases at V and 8 bases at J, with 18 bases in the middle. The CDR3 DNA follows: TGTGCCAGTGCCGACAGAAGCTACCAAGAAGCTTTCTTT. It codes for CASADRSYQEAFF.

This chain joins TRBV6-5 and TRBJ1-3, with D unresolved. V lost 2 bases and J lost 1, with 6 bases in between. The CDR3 extends over 14 amino acids. CDR1 is MNHEY and CDR2 is SVGAGI in the germline V gene. The CDR3: CASSYMSSGNTIYF. In DNA form, the CDR3 reads TGTGCCAGCAGTTACATGAGTTCTGGAAACACCATATATTTT.

The V call is TRBV28, the J call TRBJ1-6; no reliable D call. The V gene lost 5 bases and the J gene lost 10 bases, with 15 bases spanning the gap. Germline loops: CDR1 MDHEN, CDR2 SYDVKM. The CDR3 is 14 amino acids. CDR3 coding DNA: TGTGCCAGCAGTAGACCCCCAGACGAATCACCCCTCCACTTT. This translates into CASSRPPDESPLHF.

This chain uses TRBV9 with TRBJ2-7, with 12 bases identical to TRBD2. The junction had 4 bases not matched to a gene; V was cut back by 0 bases and J by 6 bases. The CDR3 runs to 15 residues. Germline CDR1 and CDR2: SGDLS and YYNGEE. The CDR3 reads CASSVGLAGEGEQYF. The CDR3 DNA reads TGTGCCAGCAGCGTAGGACTAGCGGGAGAGGGCGAGCAGTACTTC.

This clone showed up just a few times. The J gene is TRBJ1-4, the V gene TRBV7-2; 7 bases fit TRBD1. V dropped 5 bases and J dropped 4; count of bases not matched to a gene: 10. Germline CDR1 is SGHTA and CDR2 is FQGNSA. The CDR3 is 16 residues long. The CDR3 bases are TGTGCCAGCAGCCAAAACAGGGGAGGGGGTAATGAAAAACTGTTTTTT. Amino acid sequence: CASSQNRGGGNEKLFF.

V gene TRBV7-2 combines with J gene TRBJ1-5, with D hard to call. Germline V CDR1 and CDR2: SGHTA, FQGNSA. The length of the CDR3 is 15 residues. V was pared by 5 bases and J by 3 bases, with 14 bases between. The CDR3 bases are TGTGCCAGCAGCCCGTTGGACCGATACAATCAGCCCCAGCATTTT. Translation: CASSPLDRYNQPQHF.

The chain combines TRBV7-2 with TRBJ2-3; 7 bases fit TRBD2. CDR1 is SGHTA and CDR2 is FQGNSA in the germline V gene. CDR3 length: 17 residues. J was trimmed by 0 bases and V by 2 bases; bases with no gene match: 8. The CDR3 DNA is TGTGCCAGCAGCTTAATCGGGTCGGGAGGCAGCACAGATACGCAGTATTTT. This translates into CASSLIGSGGSTDTQYF.

This clone was observed a handful of times. The rearrangement uses TRBV3-1 (or the pseudogene TRBV3-2) and TRBJ2-6; D not resolved. This CDR3 spans 16 amino acids. The germline CDR1 and CDR2 sequences are LGHDT and YNNKEL (reference sequence). V was cut by 1 base and J by 1 base, with 8 bases left in between. The chain's CDR3 is CASSQGFGSGANVLTF. The DNA for the CDR3 is TGTGCCAGCAGCCAAGGGTTCGGGTCTGGGGCCAACGTCCTGACTTTC.

This clone appeared once. The CDR3 nucleotides read TGTGCCAGCAGCCGAAGGGGACAGGGCATTAGCAATCAGCCCCAGCATTTT. It is translated as CASSRRGQGISNQPQHF. The chain recombines TRBV28 with TRBJ1-5; 9 positions match TRBD1. Germline V gene lookup returns CDR1 MDHEN and CDR2 SYDVKM. The CDR3 runs 17 residues. V gave up 6 bases and J gave up 0 bases; unmatched junction bases: 9. The whole variable domain, filled in from reference TRBV28 and TRBJ1-5, reads DVKVTQSSRYLVKRTGEKVFLECVQDMDHENMFWYRQDPGLGLRLIYFSYDVKMKEKGDIPEGYSVSREKKERFSLILESASTNQTSMYLCASSRRGQGISNQPQHFGDGTRLSIL.

On this clone itself: One end of the junction is discordant with germline, which a read error may explain. This chain uses TRBV30 with TRBJ1-2; D is perhaps TRBD1 (5 bases). Germline V gene lookup returns CDR1 GTSNPN and CDR2 SVGIG (reference sequence). The length of the CDR3 is 12 residues. CDR3 coding DNA: TGTACCTGGAGTGTAGTGGGGCCCAGCTACACCTTC. This translates into CTWSVVGPSYTF. The full variable domain, with the rest looked up from reference TRBV30 and TRBJ1-2, is SQTIHQWPATLVQPVGSPLSLECTVEGTSNPNLYWYRQAAGRGLQLLFYSVGIGQISSEVPQNLSASRPQDRQFILSSKKLLLSDSGFYLCTWSVVGPSYTFGSGTRLTVV.

The V and J genes are TRBV11-2 and TRBJ2-7; TRBD2 agrees at 7 bases. Losses at the gene ends were 1 base for V and 3 bases for J; bases not matched to a gene: 3. Germline CDR1 reads SGHAT; CDR2 reads FQNNGV. This CDR3 contains 14 residues. The CDR3 DNA is TGTGCCAGCAGCTTAGGAAGGACTAGCTACGAGCAGTACTTC. It is translated as CASSLGRTSYEQYF.

A single count supports this clone. V gene TRBV5-1 combines with J gene TRBJ1-6; D is unresolved. The CDR3 contains 14 residues. The V end was cut by 4 bases, the J end by 5 bases, with 10 bases between. Germline V gene lookup returns CDR1 SGHRS and CDR2 YFSETQ. The CDR3 protein is CASSPGLNNSPLHF. The CDR3 nucleotides read TGCGCCAGCAGCCCAGGACTGAATAATTCACCCCTCCACTTT.

This chain uses TRBV7-2 with TRBJ1-3; D not certain. Germline V gene sequence: CDR1 SGHTA, CDR2 FQGNSA. V was pared by 6 bases and J by 4 bases, with 7 bases between. This CDR3 has 12 residues. The CDR3 spells CASREGGNTIYF. The CDR3 DNA is TGTGCCAGCAGAGAGGGAGGAAACACCATATATTTT.

V is TRBV9 and J is TRBJ1-6; the match to TRBD1 covers 10 bases. This CDR3 comprises 15 residues. After removal of 0 bases from V and 7 bases from J, the junction contained 1 base not matched to a gene. Germline CDR1 and CDR2: SGDLS and YYNGEE. CDR3 region: CASSVGDRGNSPLHF. CDR3 bases: TGTGCCAGCAGCGTAGGGGACAGGGGAAATTCACCCCTCCACTTT.

This chain connects TRBV4-1 to TRBJ2-2, with D perhaps TRBD2 (5 bases). Germline V CDR1 and CDR2: MGHRA, YSYEKL. Trimming pared 0 bases from V and 3 bases from J, leaving 8 bases between. This CDR3 contains 15 residues. In DNA, the CDR3 is TGCGCCAGCAGCCAAGAACTAGATTACACCGGGGAGCTGTTTTTT. Its protein product is CASSQELDYTGELFF.

The J gene is TRBJ1-2, the V gene TRBV3-1 (or the pseudogene TRBV3-2); D call uncertain. V lost 6 bases to trimming and J lost 2 bases, with 7 bases between them. CDR3 length: 12 residues. Germline lookup yields CDR1 LGHDT and CDR2 YNNKEL (reference sequence). The CDR3 reads CASRDYNYGYTF. Written as DNA, the CDR3 is TGTGCCAGCAGGGACTACAACTATGGCTACACCTTC.

This chain uses TRBV7-2 with TRBJ2-5, with D perhaps matching TRBD1 or TRBD2 (6 bases each). With 6 bases removed from V and 5 bases from J, the gap between germline ends came to 13 bases. This CDR3 has 13 residues. The germline V gene encodes CDR1 SGHTA and CDR2 FQGNSA. Written as DNA, the CDR3 is TGTGCCAGCAGTAAAGGGGGGCCGGAGACCCAGTACTTC. This codes for CASSKGGPETQYF.